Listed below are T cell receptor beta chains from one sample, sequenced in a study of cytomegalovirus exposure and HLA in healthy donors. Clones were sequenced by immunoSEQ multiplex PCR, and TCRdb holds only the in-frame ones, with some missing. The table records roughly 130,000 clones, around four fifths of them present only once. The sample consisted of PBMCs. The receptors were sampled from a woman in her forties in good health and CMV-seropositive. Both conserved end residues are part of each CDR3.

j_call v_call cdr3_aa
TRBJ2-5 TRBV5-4 CASSSKRVGTNQETQYF
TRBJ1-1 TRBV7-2 CASSLASGGRGQVNTEAFF
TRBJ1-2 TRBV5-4 CASSRWDRGIYGYTF
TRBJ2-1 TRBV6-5 CASRPSGLAGYEQFF
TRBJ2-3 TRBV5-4 CASSPSGRGIDTQYF
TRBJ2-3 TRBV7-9 CASSLARTGASSTDTQYF
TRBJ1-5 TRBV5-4 CASSPGGNSNQPQHF
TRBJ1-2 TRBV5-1 CASSTDSGYGYTF
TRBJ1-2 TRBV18 CASSPDRYEIPTGRNGYTF
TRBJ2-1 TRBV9 CASSPGLGGNEQFF
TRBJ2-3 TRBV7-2 CASSRLGTDTQYF
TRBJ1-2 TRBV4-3 CASSPTGSYGYTF
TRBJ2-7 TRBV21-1 CASSKIGSNLDEQYF
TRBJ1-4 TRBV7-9 CSSSPKRDRGTTNEKLFF
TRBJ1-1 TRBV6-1 CARTDLNTEAFF
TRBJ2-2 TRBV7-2 CASSLDRTGELFF
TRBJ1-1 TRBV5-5 CASSFQGANTEAFF
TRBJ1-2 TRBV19 CASSIRSVQGIYGYTF
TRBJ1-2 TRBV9 CASSARTGNNYGYTF
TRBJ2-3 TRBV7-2 CASSLRFYKGSTDTQYF
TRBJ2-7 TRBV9 CASSPNQYEQYF
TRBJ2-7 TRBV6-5 CASRISSGPYEQYF
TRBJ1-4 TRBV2 CASKRDRRLFF
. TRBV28 CASSRGGLGGYEQYF
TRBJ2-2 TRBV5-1 CASSLGRDTGELFF
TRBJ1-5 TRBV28 CASSSPGQGGSYGQPQHF
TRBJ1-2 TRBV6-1 CASILEVFYGYTF
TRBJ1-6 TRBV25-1 CASTTTGNWDSPLHF
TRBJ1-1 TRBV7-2 CASSPQPQGYNTEAFF
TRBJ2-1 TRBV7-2 CASSSRQGSNNEQFF
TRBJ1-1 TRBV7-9 CASSLMDTHTEAFF
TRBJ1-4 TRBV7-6 CASSLPGDEKLFF
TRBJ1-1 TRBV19 CASSILGGMNTEAFF
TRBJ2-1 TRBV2 CASKFGAGGAGNEQFF
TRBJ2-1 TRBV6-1 CASSVGLAGVTEQFF
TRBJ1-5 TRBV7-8 CASSFKGAGNQPQHF
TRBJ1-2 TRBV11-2 CASSLSPTSYGYTF
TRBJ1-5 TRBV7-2 CASSDSLSNQPQHF
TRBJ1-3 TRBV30 CAWRKRQGASGNTIYF
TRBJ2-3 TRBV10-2 CASGSERLGSTDTQYF
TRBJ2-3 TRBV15 CATSRVRGTQDTQYF
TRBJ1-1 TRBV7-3 CASSLVGGSILSEAFF
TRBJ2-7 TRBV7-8 CASSIPMVRSSYEQYF
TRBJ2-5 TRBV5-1 CASSLAGGGETQYF
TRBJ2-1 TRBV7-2 CASSSAAGNEQFF
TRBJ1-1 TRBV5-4 CASSVRDSGSSTEAFF
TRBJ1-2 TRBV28 CASRSSAGKGYTF
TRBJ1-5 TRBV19 CASSMGTGLYQPQHF
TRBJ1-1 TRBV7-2 CASSRRGGGTEAFF
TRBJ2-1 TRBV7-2 CASSLVGNSGTGGYEQFF
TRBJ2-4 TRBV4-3 CASSGTGKNIQYF
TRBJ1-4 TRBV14 CASSQGTGVNEKLFF
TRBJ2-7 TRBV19 CASSLQGPYEQYF
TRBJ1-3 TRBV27 CASSFGQGLGNTIYF
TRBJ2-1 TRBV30 CAWSVPEVRYNEQFF
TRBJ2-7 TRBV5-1 CASSQGQGGPYEQYF
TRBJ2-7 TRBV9 CASSTRWSSYEQYF
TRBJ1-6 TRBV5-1 CASSLRQMTNSPLHF
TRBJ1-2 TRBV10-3 CAISETGGGDDGYTF